This entry is about one T cell receptor beta chain. Its target is not known. Its ends do not fully match the called genes, so a read error is possible. These data are taken from a study of CD8+CD57+ T cells in acquired aplastic anemia. Study information: Yields of DNA that came from sorted CD4+ and CD8+ cells averaged approximately 3.5 ug. Findings and limits, study-wide: Patients versus controls showed no significant CD8+ Simpson's diversity difference. Around 30 sequences, all CD8+ CDR3, were shared between patients and controls.

Per the germline V gene, CDR1 is SNHLY and CDR2 is FYNNEI. There are 17 residues in the CDR3. Patients who underwent sequencing had shown CD8+CD57+ cell expansion by flow cytometry. A severe acquired aplastic anemia diagnosis applied to all patients. TCR beta VDJ and CDR3 were profiled, and genomic DNA was the template. TCRdb re-called the reads with MiXCR, one entry per CDR3 protein. Among under 200,000 distinct CDR3 sequences listed, 70% to 80% were seen once. The chain has TRBV2 and TRBJ1-6, with TRBD1 as a possible D gene (6 bases). The receptor was isolated from a human donor with aplastic anemia. Sequenced: sorted CD4+, CD8+, or CD8+CD57+ T cells (not recorded which) from PBMCs. The CDR3 sequence: CASSRTDRTLGDSPLRF. The CDR3 bases are TGTGCCAGCAGTCGAACTGACAGGACCCTCGGGGACTCACCCCTCCGCTTT.